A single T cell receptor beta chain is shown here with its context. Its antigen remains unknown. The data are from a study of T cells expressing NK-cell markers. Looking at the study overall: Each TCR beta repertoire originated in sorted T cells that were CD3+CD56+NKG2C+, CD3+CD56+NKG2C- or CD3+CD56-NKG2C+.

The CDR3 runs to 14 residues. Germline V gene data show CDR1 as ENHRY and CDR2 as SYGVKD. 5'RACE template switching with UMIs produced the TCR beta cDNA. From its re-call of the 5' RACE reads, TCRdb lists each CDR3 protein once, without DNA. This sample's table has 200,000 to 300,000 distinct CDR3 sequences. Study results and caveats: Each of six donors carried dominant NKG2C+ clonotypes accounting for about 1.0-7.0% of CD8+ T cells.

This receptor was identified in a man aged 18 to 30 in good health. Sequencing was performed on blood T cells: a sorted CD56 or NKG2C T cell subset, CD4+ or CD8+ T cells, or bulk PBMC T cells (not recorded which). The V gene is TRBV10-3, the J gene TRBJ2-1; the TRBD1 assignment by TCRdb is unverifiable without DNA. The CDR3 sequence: CAISGRQGANEQFF.